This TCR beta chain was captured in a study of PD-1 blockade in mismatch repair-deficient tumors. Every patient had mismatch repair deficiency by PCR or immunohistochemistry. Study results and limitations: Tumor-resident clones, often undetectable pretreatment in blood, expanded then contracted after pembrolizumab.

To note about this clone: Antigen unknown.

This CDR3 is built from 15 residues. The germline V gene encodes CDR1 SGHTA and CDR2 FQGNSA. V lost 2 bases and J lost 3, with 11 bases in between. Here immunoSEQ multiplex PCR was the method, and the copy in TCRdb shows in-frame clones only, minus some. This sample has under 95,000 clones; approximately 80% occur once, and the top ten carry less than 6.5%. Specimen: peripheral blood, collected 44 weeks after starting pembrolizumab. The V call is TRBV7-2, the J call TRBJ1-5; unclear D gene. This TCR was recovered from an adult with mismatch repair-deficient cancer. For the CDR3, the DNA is TGTGCCAGCAGCTTATGGCCAGAAGACAATCAGCCCCAGCATTTT. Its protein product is CASSLWPEDNQPQHF.